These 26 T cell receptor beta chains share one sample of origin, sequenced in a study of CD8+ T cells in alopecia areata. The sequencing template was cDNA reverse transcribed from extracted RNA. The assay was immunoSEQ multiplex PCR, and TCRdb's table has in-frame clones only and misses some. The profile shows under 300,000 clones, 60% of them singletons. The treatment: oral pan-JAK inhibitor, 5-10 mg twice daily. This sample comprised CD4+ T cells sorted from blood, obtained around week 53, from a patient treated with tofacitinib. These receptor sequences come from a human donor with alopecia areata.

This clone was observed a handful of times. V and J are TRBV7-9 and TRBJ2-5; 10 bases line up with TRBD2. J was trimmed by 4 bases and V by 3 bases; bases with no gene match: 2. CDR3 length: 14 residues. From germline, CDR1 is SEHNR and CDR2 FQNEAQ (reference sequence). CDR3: CASSFLAGAETQYF. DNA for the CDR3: TGTGCCAGCAGCTTTCTAGCGGGGGCAGAGACCCAGTACTTC.

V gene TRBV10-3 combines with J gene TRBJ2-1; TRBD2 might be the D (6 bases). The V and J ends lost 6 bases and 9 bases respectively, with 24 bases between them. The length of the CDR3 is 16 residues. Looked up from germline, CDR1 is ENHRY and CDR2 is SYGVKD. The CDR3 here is CAISSRTAPFGGEQFF. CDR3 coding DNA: TGTGCCATCAGCTCTAGGACTGCCCCCTTCGGGGGTGAGCAGTTCTTC.

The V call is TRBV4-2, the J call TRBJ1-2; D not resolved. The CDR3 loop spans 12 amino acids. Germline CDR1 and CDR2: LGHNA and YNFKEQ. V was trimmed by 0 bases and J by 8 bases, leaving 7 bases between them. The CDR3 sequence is CASSQESRGYTF. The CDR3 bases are TGTGCCAGCAGCCAAGAGTCGAGGGGCTACACCTTC.

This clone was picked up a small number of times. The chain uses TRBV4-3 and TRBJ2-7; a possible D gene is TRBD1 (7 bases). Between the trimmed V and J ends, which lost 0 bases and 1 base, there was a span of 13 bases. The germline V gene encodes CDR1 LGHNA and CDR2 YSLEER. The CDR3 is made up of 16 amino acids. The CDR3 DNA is TGCGCCAGCAGCCAAGATCTAGCGACAGGGTCCTACGAGCAGTACTTC. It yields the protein CASSQDLATGSYEQYF.

The CDR3: CASSLRLAGGEETQYF. The CDR3 nucleotides read TGTGCCAGCAGCTTAAGGCTAGCGGGGGGTGAAGAGACCCAGTACTTC. The V and J genes are TRBV7-2 and TRBJ2-5, with 11 bases fitting TRBD2. The junction had 5 bases not matched to a gene; V was cut back by 2 bases and J by 3 bases. This CDR3 region has 16 residues. CDR1 is SGHTA and CDR2 is FQGNSA in the germline V gene.

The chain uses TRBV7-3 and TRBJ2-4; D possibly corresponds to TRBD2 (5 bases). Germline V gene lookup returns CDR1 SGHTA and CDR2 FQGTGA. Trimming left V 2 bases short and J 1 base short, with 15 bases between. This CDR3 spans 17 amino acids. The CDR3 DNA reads TGTGCCAGCAGCTTAGATGTGACGGGATCGGCCAAAAACATTCAGTACTTC. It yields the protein CASSLDVTGSAKNIQYF.

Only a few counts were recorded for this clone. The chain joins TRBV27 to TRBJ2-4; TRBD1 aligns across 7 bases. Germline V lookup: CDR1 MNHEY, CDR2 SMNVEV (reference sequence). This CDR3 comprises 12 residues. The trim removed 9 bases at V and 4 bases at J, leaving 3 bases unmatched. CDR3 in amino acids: CARRGPKNIQYF. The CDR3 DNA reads TGTGCCAGGAGGGGGCCTAAAAACATTCAGTACTTC.

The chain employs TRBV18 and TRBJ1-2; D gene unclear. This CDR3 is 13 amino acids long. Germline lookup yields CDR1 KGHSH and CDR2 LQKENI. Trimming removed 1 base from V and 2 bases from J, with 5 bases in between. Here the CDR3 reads CASSPRDNYGYTF. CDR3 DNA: TGTGCCAGCTCACCACGAGACAACTATGGCTACACCTTC. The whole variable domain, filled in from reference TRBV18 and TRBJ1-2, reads NAGVMQNPRHLVRRRGQEARLRCSPMKGHSHVYWYRQLPEEGLKFMVYLQKENIIDESGMPKERFSAEFPKEGPSILRIQQVVRGDSAAYFCASSPRDNYGYTFGSGTRLTVV.

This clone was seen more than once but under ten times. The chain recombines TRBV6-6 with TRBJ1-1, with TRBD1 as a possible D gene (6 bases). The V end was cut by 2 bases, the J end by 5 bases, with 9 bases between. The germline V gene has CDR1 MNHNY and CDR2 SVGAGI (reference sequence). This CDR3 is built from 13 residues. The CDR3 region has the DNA TGTGCCAGCAGTTACGGGGGGCGTACTGAAGCTTTCTTT. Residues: CASSYGGRTEAFF.

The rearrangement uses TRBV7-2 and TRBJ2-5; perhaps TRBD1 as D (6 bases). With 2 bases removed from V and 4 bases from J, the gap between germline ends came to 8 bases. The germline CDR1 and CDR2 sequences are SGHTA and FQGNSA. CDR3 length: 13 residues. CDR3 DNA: TGTGCCAGCAGCTTAAAAGGGGGAGAGACCCAGTACTTC. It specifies CASSLKGGETQYF.

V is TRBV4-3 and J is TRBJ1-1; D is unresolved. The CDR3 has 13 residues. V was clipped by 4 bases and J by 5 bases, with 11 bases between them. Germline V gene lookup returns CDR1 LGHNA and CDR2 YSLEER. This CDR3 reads CASSRRLWTEAFF. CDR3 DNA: TGCGCCAGCAGCCGGCGATTATGGACTGAAGCTTTCTTT.

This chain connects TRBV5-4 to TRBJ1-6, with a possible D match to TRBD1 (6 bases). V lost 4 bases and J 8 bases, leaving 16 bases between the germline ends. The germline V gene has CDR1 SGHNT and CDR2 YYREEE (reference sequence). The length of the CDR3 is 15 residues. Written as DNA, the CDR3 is TGTGCCAGCAGCCCTCACGGGGGCCGCGATTCACCCCTCCACTTT. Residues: CASSPHGGRDSPLHF. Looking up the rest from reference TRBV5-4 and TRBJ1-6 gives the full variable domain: ETGVTQSPTHLIKTRGQQVTLRCSSQSGHNTVSWYQQALGQGPQFIFQYYREEENGRGNFPPRFSGLQFPNYSSELNVNALELDDSALYLCASSPHGGRDSPLHFGNGTRLTVT.

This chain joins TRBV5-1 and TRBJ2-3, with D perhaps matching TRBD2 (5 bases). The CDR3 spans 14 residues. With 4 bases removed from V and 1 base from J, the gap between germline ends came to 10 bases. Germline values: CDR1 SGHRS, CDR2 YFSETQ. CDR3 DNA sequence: TGCGCCAGCAGCGTTAGCGAGGGCACAGATACGCAGTATTTT. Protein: CASSVSEGTDTQYF.

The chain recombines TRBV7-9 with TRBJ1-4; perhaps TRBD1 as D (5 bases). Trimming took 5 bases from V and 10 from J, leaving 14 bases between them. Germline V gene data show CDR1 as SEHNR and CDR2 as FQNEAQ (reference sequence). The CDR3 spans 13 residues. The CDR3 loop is CASSEQATGKLFF. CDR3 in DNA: TGTGCCAGCAGCGAACAGGCGACGGGAAAACTGTTTTTT.

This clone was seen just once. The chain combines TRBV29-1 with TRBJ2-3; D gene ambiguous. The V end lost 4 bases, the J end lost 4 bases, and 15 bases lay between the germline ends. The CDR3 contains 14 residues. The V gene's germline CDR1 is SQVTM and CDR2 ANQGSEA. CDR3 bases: TGCAGCGTTGCCCGCTCACTGGTGGCAGATACGCAGTATTTT. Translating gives CSVARSLVADTQYF.

In DNA, the CDR3 is TGTGCCTGGAAAGACATCTTCTATGGCTACACCTTC. Translating it yields CAWKDIFYGYTF. The genes are TRBV30 and TRBJ1-2; D not certain. Trimming cost V 4 bases and J 4 bases, with 10 bases left between them. Per germline, CDR1 GTSNPN and CDR2 SVGIG (reference sequence). This CDR3 contains 12 residues.

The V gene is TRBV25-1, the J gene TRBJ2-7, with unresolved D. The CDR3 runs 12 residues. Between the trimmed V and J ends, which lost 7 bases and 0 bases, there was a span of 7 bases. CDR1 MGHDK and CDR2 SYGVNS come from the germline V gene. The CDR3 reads CASTSGSYEQYF. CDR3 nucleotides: TGTGCCAGCACCTCAGGCTCCTACGAGCAGTACTTC.

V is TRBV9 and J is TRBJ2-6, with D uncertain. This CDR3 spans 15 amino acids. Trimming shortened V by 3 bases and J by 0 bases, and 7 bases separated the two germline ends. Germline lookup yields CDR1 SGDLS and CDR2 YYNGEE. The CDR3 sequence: CASSAWNSGANVLTF. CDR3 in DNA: TGTGCCAGCAGCGCTTGGAACTCTGGGGCCAACGTCCTGACTTTC.

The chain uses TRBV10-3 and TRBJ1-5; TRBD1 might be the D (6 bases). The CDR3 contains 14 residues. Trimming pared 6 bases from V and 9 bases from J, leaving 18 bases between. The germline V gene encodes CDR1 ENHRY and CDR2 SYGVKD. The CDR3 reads CAIRGDKGEGPQHF. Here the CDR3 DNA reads TGTGCCATCAGGGGGGACAAGGGAGAGGGGCCCCAGCATTTT.

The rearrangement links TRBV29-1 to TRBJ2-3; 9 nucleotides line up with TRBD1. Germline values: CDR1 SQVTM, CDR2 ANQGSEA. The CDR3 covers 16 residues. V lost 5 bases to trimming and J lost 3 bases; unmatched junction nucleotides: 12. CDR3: CSVSAPDRGYTDTQYF. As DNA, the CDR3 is TGCAGCGTTTCCGCCCCGGACAGGGGTTATACAGATACGCAGTATTTT.

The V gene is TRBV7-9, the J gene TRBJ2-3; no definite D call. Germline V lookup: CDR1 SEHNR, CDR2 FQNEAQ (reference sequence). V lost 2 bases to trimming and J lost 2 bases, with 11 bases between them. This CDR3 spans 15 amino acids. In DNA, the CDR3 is TGTGCCAGCAGCTTAATCGGCGACCCCACAGATACGCAGTATTTT. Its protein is CASSLIGDPTDTQYF.

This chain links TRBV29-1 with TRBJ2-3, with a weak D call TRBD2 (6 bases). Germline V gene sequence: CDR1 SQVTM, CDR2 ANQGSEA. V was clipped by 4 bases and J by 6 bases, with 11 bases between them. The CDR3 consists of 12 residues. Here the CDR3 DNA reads TGCAGCGTTGCAAGGACTACCGATACGCAGTATTTT. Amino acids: CSVARTTDTQYF.

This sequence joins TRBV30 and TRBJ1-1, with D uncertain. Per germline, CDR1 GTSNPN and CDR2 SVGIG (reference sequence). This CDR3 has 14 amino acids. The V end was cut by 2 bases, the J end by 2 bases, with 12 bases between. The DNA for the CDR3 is TGTGCCTGGAGTCACAGCCATTTAAACACTGAAGCTTTCTTT. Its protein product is CAWSHSHLNTEAFF.

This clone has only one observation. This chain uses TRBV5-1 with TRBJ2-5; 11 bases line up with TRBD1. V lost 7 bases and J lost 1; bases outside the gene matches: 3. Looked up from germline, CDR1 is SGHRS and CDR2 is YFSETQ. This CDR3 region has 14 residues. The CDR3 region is CASVGTGGQETQYF. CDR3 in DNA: TGCGCCAGCGTAGGGACAGGGGGCCAAGAGACCCAGTACTTC.

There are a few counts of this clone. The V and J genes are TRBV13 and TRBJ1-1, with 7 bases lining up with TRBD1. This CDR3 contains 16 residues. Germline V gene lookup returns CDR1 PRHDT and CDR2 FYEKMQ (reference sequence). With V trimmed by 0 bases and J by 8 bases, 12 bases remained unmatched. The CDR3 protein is CASSLGAGQYIREAFF. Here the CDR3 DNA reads TGTGCCAGCAGCTTAGGCGCGGGACAGTATATACGGGAAGCTTTCTTT.

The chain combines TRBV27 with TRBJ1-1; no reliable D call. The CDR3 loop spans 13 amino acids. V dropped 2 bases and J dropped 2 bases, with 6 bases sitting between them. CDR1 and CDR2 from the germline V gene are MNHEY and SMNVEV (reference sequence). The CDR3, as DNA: TGTGCCAGCAGTTTAACAGATAACACTGAAGCTTTCTTT. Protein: CASSLTDNTEAFF.